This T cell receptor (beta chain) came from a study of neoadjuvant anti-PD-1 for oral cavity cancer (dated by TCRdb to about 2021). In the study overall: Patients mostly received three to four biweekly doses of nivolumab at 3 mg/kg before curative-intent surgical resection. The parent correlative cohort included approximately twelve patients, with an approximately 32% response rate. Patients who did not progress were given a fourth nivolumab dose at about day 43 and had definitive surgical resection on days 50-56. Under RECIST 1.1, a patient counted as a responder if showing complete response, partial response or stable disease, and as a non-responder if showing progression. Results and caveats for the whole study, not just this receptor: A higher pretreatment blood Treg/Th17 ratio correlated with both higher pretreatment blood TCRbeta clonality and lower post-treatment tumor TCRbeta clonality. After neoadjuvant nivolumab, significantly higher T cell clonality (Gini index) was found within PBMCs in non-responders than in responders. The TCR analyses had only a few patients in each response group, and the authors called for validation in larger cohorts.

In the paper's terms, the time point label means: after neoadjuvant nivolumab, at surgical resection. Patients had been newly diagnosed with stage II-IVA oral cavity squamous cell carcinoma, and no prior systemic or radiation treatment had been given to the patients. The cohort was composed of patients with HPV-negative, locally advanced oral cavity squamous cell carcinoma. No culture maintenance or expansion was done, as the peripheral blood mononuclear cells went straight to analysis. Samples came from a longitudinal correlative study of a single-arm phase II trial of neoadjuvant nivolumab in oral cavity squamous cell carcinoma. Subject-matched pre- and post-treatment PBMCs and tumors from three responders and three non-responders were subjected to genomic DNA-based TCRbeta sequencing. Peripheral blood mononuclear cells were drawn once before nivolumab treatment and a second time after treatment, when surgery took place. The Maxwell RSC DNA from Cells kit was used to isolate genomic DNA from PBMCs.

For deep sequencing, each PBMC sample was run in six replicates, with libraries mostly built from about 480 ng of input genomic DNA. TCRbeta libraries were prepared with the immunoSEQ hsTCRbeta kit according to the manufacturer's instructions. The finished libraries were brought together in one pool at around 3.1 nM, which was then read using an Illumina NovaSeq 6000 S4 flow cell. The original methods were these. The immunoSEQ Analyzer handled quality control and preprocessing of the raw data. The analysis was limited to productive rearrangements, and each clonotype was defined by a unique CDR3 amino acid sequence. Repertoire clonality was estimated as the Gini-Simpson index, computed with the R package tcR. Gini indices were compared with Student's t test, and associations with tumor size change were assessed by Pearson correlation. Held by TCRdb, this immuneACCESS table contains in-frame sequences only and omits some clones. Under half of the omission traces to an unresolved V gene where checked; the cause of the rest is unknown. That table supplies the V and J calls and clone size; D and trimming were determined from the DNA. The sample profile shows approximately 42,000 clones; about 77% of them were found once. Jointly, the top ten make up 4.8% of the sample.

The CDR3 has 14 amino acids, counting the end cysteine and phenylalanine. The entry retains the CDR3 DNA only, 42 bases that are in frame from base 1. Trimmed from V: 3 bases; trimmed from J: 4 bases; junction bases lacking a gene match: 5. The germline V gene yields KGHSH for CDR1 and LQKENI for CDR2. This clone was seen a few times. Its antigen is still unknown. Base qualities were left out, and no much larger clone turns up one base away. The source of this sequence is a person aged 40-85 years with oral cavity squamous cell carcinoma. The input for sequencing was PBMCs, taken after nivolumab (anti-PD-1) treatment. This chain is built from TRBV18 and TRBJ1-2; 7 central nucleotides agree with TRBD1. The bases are TGTGCCAGCTCACCCCAGGGGGATATCTATGGCTACACCTTC. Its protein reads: CASSPQGDIYGYTF.